The clone carrying this TCR beta chain has ten or more counts. These data originate in a study of T cells in Graves' hyperthyroidism and ophthalmopathy. Looking at the study overall: Peripheral blood was collected at initial diagnosis, before any treatment.

Amplified regions were TCR beta CDR3 sequences from RNA transcripts. The HTBI primer set served for first-round RT-PCR of the TCR CDR3. TCRdb ran MiXCR on the multiplex PCR reads and lists one entry per CDR3 protein. The sample lists fewer than 600,000 distinct CDR3 sequences; 14% were seen once. V lost 4 bases to trimming and J lost 0 bases, with 11 bases between them. The CDR3 is 14 residues long. CDR1 and CDR2 from the germline V gene are SGHRS and YFSETQ. Aged 18 to 65, the patients had hyperthyroidism that was newly diagnosed and had lasted under 2 months. J is TRBJ2-7 and V is TRBV5-1, with D perhaps matching TRBD2 (5 bases). The receptor was isolated from a woman aged 40 to 49 with Graves' hyperthyroidism. Material for sequencing was blood. For the CDR3, the DNA is TGCGCCAGCAGCCACGAAGCGGACTCCTACGAGCAGTACTTC. Its protein product is CASSHEADSYEQYF.